The source of this T cell receptor beta chain is a study of T cells in Graves' hyperthyroidism and ophthalmopathy. Regarding the study as a whole: A median approximately 6.5 months before onset, the model predicted ophthalmopathy. Most thyroid clonotypes with frequency above 0.001 were detected in blood.

TCR beta CDR3 regions were amplified from RNA. First-round RT-PCR of the TCR CDR3 relied on the HTBI primer set. TCRdb reanalysed the multiplex PCR reads using MiXCR and keeps one entry per CDR3 protein. The sample lists about 510,000 distinct CDR3 sequences, approximately 14% occurring once. Exclusions: uncontrolled infection, other autoimmune disease, pregnancy, lactation. This CDR3 contains 14 residues. Germline CDR1 reads LGHDT; CDR2 reads YNNKEL (reference sequence). V lost 2 bases to trimming and J lost 5 bases, with 12 bases between them. The sample holds many counts of this clonotype. Its antigen remains unidentified.

The sample consisted of blood. The TCR sequence derives from a middle-aged woman with Graves' hyperthyroidism. This chain connects TRBV3-1 to TRBJ1-1, with a possible D match to TRBD1 (6 bases). The CDR3 nucleotides read TGTGCCAGCAGCCAAAGGGGGACCGCGACTGAAGCTTTCTTT. Encoded protein: CASSQRGTATEAFF.